The present entry profiles one T cell receptor (beta chain) with its context. Original data processing: For nucleated cells, counts were estimated from reference gene primer amplification. Some clones are missing from TCRdb's copy, which holds only in-frame ones; the method was immunoSEQ multiplex PCR. D and trimming come from the DNA, and the V and J calls and clone size come from that table. The table records 150,000 to 200,000 clones, about 88% of them present only once. This entry comes from a study of blood T cell repertoires in COVID-19. The sample taken for sequencing was peripheral blood. This sequence was found in a young man with acute or convalescent COVID-19.

In nucleotides, the CDR3 is TGTGCCAGCAGACCTTACAGGGGCGGAAGGGAAAAACTGTTTTTT. Its translation is CASRPYRGGREKLFF. The V call is TRBV28, the J call TRBJ1-4; 7 nucleotides agree with TRBD1. The V gene's germline CDR1 is MDHEN and CDR2 SYDVKM. This CDR3 is 15 amino acids long. The junction had 12 bases not matched to a gene; V was cut back by 6 bases and J by 8 bases.